This T cell receptor beta chain is drawn from a study of blood T cell repertoires in COVID-19. About the research overall: Sites across the United States, Italy and Spain contributed samples from acute and convalescent COVID-19.

Enrolment of Seattle patients took place during active infection, and they were followed longitudinally. Using immunoSEQ multiplex PCR, the repertoire was profiled, and TCRdb retains in-frame clones only, with some absent. Here the sample spans some 180,000 clones, 75% to 85% being singletons. The sample comprised peripheral blood. The origin of this receptor is a woman between 40 and 55 years old with COVID-19, enrolled during active disease.

The CDR3 reads CATSSRGNYGYTF. Here the CDR3 DNA reads TGTGCCACCAGCAGTCGCGGGAACTATGGCTACACCTTC. V is TRBV15 and J is TRBJ1-2; D gene unclear. Germline V lookup: CDR1 LNHNV, CDR2 YYDKDF (reference sequence). This CDR3 is built from 13 residues. Trimming took 3 bases from V and 2 from J, leaving 7 bases between them. The full variable domain, with the rest looked up from reference TRBV15 and TRBJ1-2, is DAMVIQNPRYQVTQFGKPVTLSCSQTLNHNVMYWYQQKSSQAPKLLFHYYDKDFNNEADTPDNFQSRRPNTSFCFLDIRSPGLGDTAMYLCATSSRGNYGYTFGSGTRLTVV.